Listed here is a single TCR beta chain. Germline loops: CDR1 SGDLS, CDR2 YYNGEE. With 6 bases removed from V and 3 bases from J, the gap between germline ends came to 8 bases. The CDR3 has 12 amino acids. The data belong to a study of blood T cell repertoires in COVID-19. Study as a whole: PBMCs, B-cell-depleted T cells, or T cells provided the cDNA or gDNA that made up the material.

Per the original data handling: Reference gene primer amplification yielded estimated nucleated cell counts. Here immunoSEQ multiplex PCR was the method, and the copy in TCRdb shows in-frame clones only, minus some. D and trimming were read from the DNA, whereas the V and J calls and clone size are those reported in that table. The sample has hundreds of thousands of clones, nearly 90% seen once; the top ten hold approximately 2%. This TCR was recovered from a woman aged 30 to 39 with COVID-19, enrolled during active disease. The chain recombines TRBV9 with TRBJ2-3, with D maybe TRBD1 (5 bases). Input material: peripheral blood. This CDR3 reads CASKGLTDTQYF. In DNA, the CDR3 is TGTGCCAGCAAGGGGTTGACAGATACGCAGTATTTT.